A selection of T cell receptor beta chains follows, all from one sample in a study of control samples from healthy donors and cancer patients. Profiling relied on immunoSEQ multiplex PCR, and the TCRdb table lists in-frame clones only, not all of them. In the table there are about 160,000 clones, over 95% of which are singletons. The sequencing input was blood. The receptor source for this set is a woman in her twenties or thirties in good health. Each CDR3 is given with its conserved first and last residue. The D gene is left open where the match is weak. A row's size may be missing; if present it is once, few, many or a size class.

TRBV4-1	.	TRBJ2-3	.	CASSPRPVRKADRNTQYF	TGCGCCAGCAGCCCCCGCCCGGTACGCAAAGCCGATAGAAATACGCAGTATTTT
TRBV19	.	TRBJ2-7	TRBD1	CASSTTGQGHEQYF	TGTGCCAGTAGTACTACGGGACAGGGGCACGAGCAGTACTTC
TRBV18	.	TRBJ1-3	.	CASSPLGVKGPTRNTIYF	TGTGCCAGCTCACCCCTTGGGGTGAAGGGTCCAACTCGTAACACCATATATTTT
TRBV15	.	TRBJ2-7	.	CATSLGASDEQYF	TGTGCCACATCCCTAGGTGCATCGGACGAGCAGTACTTC
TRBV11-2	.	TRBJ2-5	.	CASSLEETQYF	TGTGCCAGCAGCTTGGAAGAGACCCAGTACTTC
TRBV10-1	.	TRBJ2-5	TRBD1	CASSVGQGKRETQYF	TGCGCCAGCAGTGTCGGACAGGGGAAGCGGGAGACCCAGTACTTC
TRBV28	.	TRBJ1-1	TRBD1	CASIKRGPVTEAFF	TGTGCCAGCATCAAAAGGGGGCCCGTAACTGAAGCTTTCTTT
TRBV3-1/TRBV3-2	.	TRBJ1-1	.	CASSPGGFPEAFF	TGTGCCAGCAGCCCAGGAGGGTTCCCTGAAGCTTTCTTT
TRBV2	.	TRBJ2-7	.	CASSEKRTPPYEQYF	TGTGCCAGCAGTGAAAAACGGACCCCGCCTTACGAGCAGTACTTC
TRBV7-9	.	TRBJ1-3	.	CASSLSGNTIYF	TGTGCCAGCAGCTTGAGTGGGAACACCATATATTTT
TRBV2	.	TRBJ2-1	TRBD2	CASSAWTSGQLNEQFF	TGTGCCAGCAGCGCTTGGACTAGCGGGCAGCTGAATGAGCAGTTCTTC
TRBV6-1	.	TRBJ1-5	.	CASSVGTTHSNQPQHF	TGTGCCAGCAGTGTAGGGACAACCCATAGCAATCAGCCCCAGCATTTT
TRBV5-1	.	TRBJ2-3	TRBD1	CASSLGTGPTDTQYF	TGCGCCAGCAGCTTGGGGACAGGACCCACAGATACGCAGTATTTT
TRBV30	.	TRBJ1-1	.	CAGVAGTTEAFF	TGTGCCGGGGTGGCCGGGACCACTGAAGCTTTCTTT
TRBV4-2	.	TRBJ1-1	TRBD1	CASSQDSGDRVNTEAFF	TGTGCCAGCAGCCAAGATTCGGGGGACAGAGTGAACACTGAAGCTTTCTTT
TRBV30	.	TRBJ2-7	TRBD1	CAWKVGTGVLEQYF	TGTGCCTGGAAGGTAGGGACAGGGGTTCTGGAGCAGTACTTC
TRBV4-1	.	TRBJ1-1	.	CASSQGGPNTEAFF	TGCGCCAGCAGCCAAGGGGGCCCGAACACTGAAGCTTTCTTT
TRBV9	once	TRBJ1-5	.	CASSPGFGGRNQPQHF	TGTGCCAGCAGCCCCGGTTTTGGGGGGCGGAATCAGCCCCAGCATTTT
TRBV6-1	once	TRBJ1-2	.	CASSEVGVAYGYTF	TGTGCCAGCAGTGAAGTGGGGGTTGCCTATGGCTACACCTTC
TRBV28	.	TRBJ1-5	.	CASSLIDSNQPQHF	TGTGCCAGCAGTTTAATAGATAGCAATCAGCCCCAGCATTTT
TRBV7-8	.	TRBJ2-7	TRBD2	CASSLNSGIAYEQYF	TGTGCCAGCAGCTTAAATAGCGGGATCGCTTACGAGCAGTACTTC
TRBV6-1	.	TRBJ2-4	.	CASSEARFSSKNIQYF	TGTGCCAGCAGTGAAGCGAGGTTTAGCTCCAAAAACATTCAGTACTTC
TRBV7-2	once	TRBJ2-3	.	CASSLSGGSTDTQYF	TGTGCCAGCAGCTTAAGTGGGGGCTCCACAGATACGCAGTATTTT
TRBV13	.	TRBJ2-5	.	CASSPPLQETQYF	TGTGCCAGCAGCCCACCCCTCCAAGAGACCCAGTACTTC
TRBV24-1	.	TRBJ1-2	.	CATSVGDGYTF	TGTGCCACCAGTGTGGGGGACGGCTACACCTTC
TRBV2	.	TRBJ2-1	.	CASMRVSAYNEQFF	TGTGCCAGCATGAGAGTTAGCGCCTACAATGAGCAGTTCTTC
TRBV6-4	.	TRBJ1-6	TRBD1	CASSDSWLQGRNSPLHF	TGTGCCAGCAGTGACTCGTGGCTACAGGGGAGAAATTCACCCCTCCACTTT
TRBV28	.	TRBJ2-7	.	CASSLPGISYEQYF	TGTGCCAGCAGTTTGCCCGGGATCTCCTACGAGCAGTACTTC
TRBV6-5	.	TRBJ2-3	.	CASSWSSGGDTQYF	TGTGCCAGCAGTTGGAGTAGCGGTGGAGATACGCAGTATTTT
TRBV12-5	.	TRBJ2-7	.	CASAVGVSYEQYF	TGTGCTAGTGCCGTGGGGGTGTCCTACGAGCAGTACTTC
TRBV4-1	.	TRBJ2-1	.	CATRGISRDEQFF	TGCGCCACCCGAGGTATATCTAGGGATGAGCAGTTCTTC
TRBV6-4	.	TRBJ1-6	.	CASGGGGGSYNSPLHF	TGTGCCAGCGGCGGGGGGGGCGGCTCCTATAATTCACCCCTCCACTTT
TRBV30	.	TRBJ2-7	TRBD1	CAWGTGGLAGIHYEQYF	TGTGCCTGGGGGACAGGGGGCCTAGCGGGAATCCACTACGAGCAGTACTTC
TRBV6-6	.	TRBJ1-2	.	CASSYPRTEARYTF	TGTGCCAGCAGTTACCCAAGGACAGAGGCTCGCTACACCTTC
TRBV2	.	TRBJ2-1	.	CASRPGARVDDEQFF	TGTGCCAGCAGGCCTGGGGCTAGAGTAGATGATGAGCAGTTCTTC
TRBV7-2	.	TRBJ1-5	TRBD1	CASSLGPMTGSQPQHF	TGTGCCAGCAGCTTAGGCCCCATGACAGGGTCGCAGCCCCAGCATTTT
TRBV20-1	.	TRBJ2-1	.	CSARLANEQFF	TGCAGTGCTAGATTGGCGAATGAGCAGTTCTTC
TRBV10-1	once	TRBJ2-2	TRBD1	CASSESRAGGHGELFF	TGCGCCAGCAGTGAGTCAAGAGCAGGGGGCCACGGGGAGCTGTTTTTT
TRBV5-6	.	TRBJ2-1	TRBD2	CASSPGLATYNEQFF	TGTGCCAGCAGCCCCGGACTAGCTACCTACAATGAGCAGTTCTTC
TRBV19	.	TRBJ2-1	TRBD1	CASSLQDRGNEQFF	TGTGCCAGTAGCTTACAGGACAGGGGAAATGAGCAGTTCTTC
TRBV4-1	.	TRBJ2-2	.	CASSQQAGAANTGELFF	TGCGCCAGCAGCCAGCAGGCAGGGGCGGCGAACACCGGGGAGCTGTTTTTT
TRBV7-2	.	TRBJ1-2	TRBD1	CASSSGQGAFGYTF	TGTGCCAGCAGCTCGGGACAGGGGGCGTTTGGCTACACCTTC
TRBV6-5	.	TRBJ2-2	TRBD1	CASTYRGLIGELFF	TGTGCCAGCACTTACAGGGGGCTTATCGGGGAGCTGTTTTTT
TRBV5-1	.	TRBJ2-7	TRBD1	CASGPGTGYLGQYF	TGCGCCAGCGGGCCCGGGACAGGGTATCTAGGGCAGTACTTC
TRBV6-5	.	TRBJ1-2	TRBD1	CASRYPTGPFNYGYTF	TGTGCCAGCAGATACCCGACAGGGCCCTTTAACTATGGCTACACCTTC